A selection of T cell receptor beta chains follows, all from one sample in a study of tumor-infiltrating lymphocytes in primary liver carcinoma. MiXCR, run by TCRdb on the multiplex PCR reads, gives a single entry per CDR3 protein. The data show about 190,000 distinct CDR3 sequences, around 85% seen once. Sequenced material: tumor tissue from primary liver carcinoma. These receptors were obtained from a man in his forties with primary liver carcinoma and hepatitis B virus infection. Each CDR3 is given with its conserved first and last residue. The D gene is left open where the match is weak. For some rows the clone size is stated as once, few or many, or as a class when expanded; others skip it.

d_gene,len,v_gene,abundance,j_gene,CDR3aa,CDR3nt
-,17,TRBV6-6,-,TRBJ1-5,CTSSPHLDHRFNQPQHF,TGTACGAGCAGCCCCCACCTGGACCATCGCTTCAATCAGCCCCAGCATTTT
-,17,TRBV28,-,TRBJ2-3,CASSLEIRGPSTDTQYF,TGTGCGAGCAGTTTAGAGATTCGGGGGCCTAGCACAGATACGCAGTATTTT
-,11,TRBV6-1,-,TRBJ2-3,CASTRTDTQYF,TGTGCCAGCACTCGAACAGATACGCAGTATTTT
-,13,TRBV11-1,-,TRBJ2-4,CVSCRQQGDIQYF,TGTGTCAGCTGCCGGCAGCAGGGTGACATTCAGTACTTC
-,16,TRBV5-1,-,TRBJ2-3,CASSLDAARGTDAHYF,TGCGCCAGCAGCTTGGACGCAGCTCGGGGCACAGATGCGCATTATTTT
TRBD2,15,TRBV7-6,-,TRBJ2-5,CASSSLLAGAETQYF,TGTGCCAGCAGCTCGTTACTAGCGGGAGCCGAGACCCAGTACTTC
-,16,TRBV4-3,-,TRBJ2-1,CASSQFPLPANNELFF,TGCGCCAGCAGCCAATTCCCCCTCCCGGCGAACAATGAGCTGTTCTTC
-,13,TRBV6-2/TRBV6-3,many,TRBJ2-1,CASSRLATNEQFF,TGTGCCAGCAGCCGGCTAGCGACTAATGAGCAGTTCTTC
TRBD2,14,TRBV12-3/TRBV12-4,-,TRBJ2-7,CASSPAGIRKEQYF,TGTGCCAGCAGTCCAGCGGGAATAAGGAAGGAGCAGTACTTC
-,15,TRBV29-1,-,TRBJ1-1,CSVALGWGMNTDAFF,TGCAGCGTTGCCCTAGGGTGGGGGATGAACACTGATGCTTTCTTT
TRBD2,15,TRBV6-2/TRBV6-3,-,TRBJ2-1,CASSSGLALYNEHLF,TGTGCCAGCAGCTCCGGACTAGCGCTATACAATGAGCACTTATTC
TRBD2,16,TRBV6-6,few,TRBJ2-7,CASTPLLAGGRNKQYF,TGTGCCAGTACCCCACTCTTAGCGGGAGGGAGAAACAAGCAGTACTTC
TRBD1,17,TRBV5-6,-,TRBJ1-6,CTSSSLTGTGVDSPLHF,TGTACCAGCAGCTCCCTAACCGGGACAGGTGTTGATTCACCCCTCCACTTT
TRBD1,16,TRBV4-1,-,TRBJ2-1,CASSHRDRQYYHEQFF,TGCGCCAGCAGCCATCGGGACAGGCAATACTACCATGAACAGTTCTTC
TRBD1,17,TRBV5-6,-,TRBJ2-2,CASSSTRDRGGNGELFF,TGTGCCAGCAGCTCCACTCGGGACAGGGGTGGCAACGGGGAGCTGTTTTTT
-,17,TRBV11-1,once,TRBJ2-7,CAINLGPAGESSYKQYF,TGTGCCATCAACTTAGGGCCGGCGGGTGAAAGCTCCTACAAGCAGTACTTC
TRBD2,11,TRBV28,many,TRBJ2-1,CRVAGETEQFF,TGCCGGGTAGCGGGAGAAACTGAGCAGTTCTTC
-,16,TRBV28,few,TRBJ2-6,CASSSRELGGASVLTF,TGTGCCAGCAGTTCCCGAGAATTAGGGGGGGCCAGCGTCCTGACTTTC
-,11,TRBV5-5,many,TRBJ2-7,CASSLVYEQYF,TGTGCCAGCAGCTTGGTCTACGAGCAGTACTTC
-,13,TRBV11-2,-,TRBJ1-2,CASSLDMGYGYTF,TGTGCCAGCAGCTTGGATATGGGCTATGGTTACACCTTC
TRBD2,13,TRBV7-9,-,TRBJ2-2,CASSDRVAGEMFF,TGTGCCAGTAGCGACAGGGTAGCGGGGGAGATGTTTTTT
-,13,TRBV11-1,-,TRBJ1-6,CASSQTVVSPIHF,TGTGCCAGCAGCCAGACAGTGGTTTCACCCATCCACTTT
-,11,TRBV7-2,-,TRBJ1-1,CTNSLRREAFF,TGTACCAACAGCTTACGGCGTGAAGCTTTCTTT
TRBD2,15,TRBV6-1,many,TRBJ2-7,CAIILLAGGPYEQYF,TGTGCCATCATACTACTAGCGGGAGGGCCCTACGAGCAGTACTTC
-,13,TRBV6-1,-,TRBJ2-5,CASIRVSWETQNF,TGTGCCAGCATCCGAGTATCGTGGGAGACTCAGAACTTC
TRBD2,16,TRBV4-1,once,TRBJ2-3,CASSQDPGGGSNTQYF,TGCGCCAGCAGCCAAGATCCAGGTGGCGGGAGTAATACACAGTATTTT
-,14,TRBV7-9,-,TRBJ1-2,CASSLSWGNYDYTF,TGTGCCAGCAGCCTCAGCTGGGGTAACTATGACTACACCTTC
-,16,TRBV28,-,TRBJ1-2,CASSPSLVGRLYGCTF,TGTGCCAGCAGTCCCTCGTTAGTAGGACGGCTCTATGGCTGCACCTTC
TRBD1,13,TRBV29-1,many,TRBJ2-7,CSVRGQNPYEQYF,TGCAGCGTCCGGGGACAGAACCCCTACGAGCAGTACTTC
-,14,TRBV6-6,-,TRBJ2-3,CTSSVQGAPDTQYF,TGTACCAGCAGTGTACAAGGGGCACCAGATACGCAGTATTTT
-,13,TRBV6-6,-,TRBJ1-1,CASSRHINTEVFF,TGTGCCAGCAGTCGACACATCAACACTGAAGTTTTCTTT
TRBD1,14,TRBV6-1,-,TRBJ2-7,CASGTGTGPYEQYF,TGTGCCAGCGGTACTGGGACAGGACCCTACGAGCAGTACTTC
-,15,TRBV6-5,-,TRBJ2-7,CASIRAARSSYDQHF,TGTGCGAGCATCCGGGCAGCGCGAAGCTCCTACGATCAGCACTTC
-,15,TRBV6-1,-,TRBJ2-1,CVSSEEARGYHEQFF,TGTGTCAGCAGTGAAGAAGCGAGAGGATACCATGAGCAGTTCTTC
TRBD2,16,TRBV12-3/TRBV12-4,-,TRBJ2-3,CASTSWTSGVTDTQYF,TGTGCCAGCACTTCGTGGACTAGCGGGGTCACAGATACGCAGTATTTT
-,14,TRBV12-3/TRBV12-4,-,TRBJ1-1,CVSSSSDAITEAFF,TGTGTCAGCAGCTCTTCCGATGCGATCACTGAAGCTTTCTTT
-,14,TRBV4-3,-,TRBJ2-1,CASNQESKHDEQFF,TGCGCCAGCAACCAAGAGTCGAAGCACGATGAGCAGTTCTTC
-,14,TRBV6-6,-,TRBJ1-4,CASHHRGLFEKLFF,TGTGCCAGCCATCACCGGGGGCTGTTTGAAAAACTGTTTTTT
-,14,TRBV7-8,many,TRBJ2-3,CASSSDWYEGTQYF,TGTGCCAGCAGCTCCGACTGGTACGAGGGTACGCAGTATTTT
-,12,TRBV29-1,-,TRBJ2-7,CSVLQRGREQYF,TGCAGCGTCCTACAGAGAGGCCGCGAGCAGTATTTC
-,13,TRBV4-3,-,TRBJ2-5,CASSQELGETQYF,TGCGCCAGTAGCCAAGAGTTGGGGGAGACCCAGTACTTC
TRBD1,14,TRBV6-6,-,TRBJ1-1,CACRYDRGFPGAFF,TGTGCCTGCAGATATGACAGGGGGTTTCCAGGAGCTTTCTTT
-,16,TRBV29-1,-,TRBJ2-3,CSVDGRESLHTDTQYF,TGCAGCGTTGATGGTCGGGAGAGCCTCCATACAGATACACAGTATTTT
-,11,TRBV29-1,-,TRBJ2-2,CSVVDTGELFF,TGCAGCGTTGTCGACACCGGGGAGCTGTTTTTT
-,13,TRBV4-3,-,TRBJ2-7,CASTQSGESEQYF,TGCGCCAGCACCCAATCGGGAGAGTCCGAGCAATACTTC
-,17,TRBV28,few,TRBJ2-1,CASSQAEGEAVYNEQFF,TGTGCCAGCAGTCAGGCGGAGGGGGAGGCAGTCTACAATGAGCAGTTCTTC
-,13,TRBV29-1,-,TRBJ2-7,CSVAPMGLHEQYF,TGCAGCGTTGCCCCGATGGGCCTCCACGAGCAGTACTTC
-,18,TRBV16,-,TRBJ2-7,CASSQDHPGQAGFYEQYF,TGTGCCAGCAGCCAAGACCATCCGGGACAAGCGGGATTCTACGAGCAGTACTTC
-,18,TRBV11-2,-,TRBJ2-5,CVTSPSSIQGIGRETQYF,TGTGTCACCAGCCCTAGCTCAATCCAGGGTATTGGGCGGGAGACCCAGTACTTC
TRBD1,14,TRBV12-3/TRBV12-4,-,TRBJ1-4,CASSPQGRDEKLFF,TGTGCCAGCAGTCCACAGGGGAGGGATGAAAAACTGTTCTTT
-,14,TRBV11-3,few,TRBJ2-1,CASILGVSNNEQLF,TGTGCCAGCATCTTAGGCGTTTCGAACAATGAGCAGCTCTTC
TRBD2,18,TRBV4-2,-,TRBJ2-5,CASSQGLHSGRALEIQYF,TGTGCCAGCAGCCAAGGCCTCCACAGCGGGAGGGCCTTGGAGATCCAGTACTTC
TRBD2,12,TRBV29-1,many,TRBJ2-1,CSGVREVDEQFF,TGCAGCGGGGTACGGGAGGTCGATGAGCAGTTCTTC
TRBD2,15,TRBV6-2/TRBV6-3,-,TRBJ2-5,CASSYGLADQETEYF,TGTGCCAGCAGTTACGGGCTAGCGGATCAGGAGACCGAGTACTTC
-,15,TRBV11-2,-,TRBJ1-4,CASSFGAAVNEKLFF,TGTGCCAGCAGCTTTGGAGCCGCCGTGAATGAAAAATTGTTTTTT
-,15,TRBV11-1,-,TRBJ2-1,CACSFQGPLENEQFF,TGTGCCTGCAGCTTCCAGGGACCACTGGAAAATGAGCAGTTCTTC